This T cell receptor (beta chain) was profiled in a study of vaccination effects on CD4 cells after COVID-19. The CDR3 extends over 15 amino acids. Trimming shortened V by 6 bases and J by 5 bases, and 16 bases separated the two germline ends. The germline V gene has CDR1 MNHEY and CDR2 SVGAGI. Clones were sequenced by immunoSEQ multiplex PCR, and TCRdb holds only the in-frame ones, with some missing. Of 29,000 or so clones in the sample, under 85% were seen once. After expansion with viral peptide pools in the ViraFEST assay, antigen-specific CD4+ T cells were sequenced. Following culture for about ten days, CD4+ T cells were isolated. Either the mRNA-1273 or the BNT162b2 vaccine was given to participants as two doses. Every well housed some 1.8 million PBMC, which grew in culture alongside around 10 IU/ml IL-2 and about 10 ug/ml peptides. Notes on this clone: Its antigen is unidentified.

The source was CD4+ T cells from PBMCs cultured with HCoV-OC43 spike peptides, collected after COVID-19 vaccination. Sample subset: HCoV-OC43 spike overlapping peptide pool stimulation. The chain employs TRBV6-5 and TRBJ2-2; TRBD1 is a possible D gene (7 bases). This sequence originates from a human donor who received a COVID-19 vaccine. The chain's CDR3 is CASREGQPGTGELFF. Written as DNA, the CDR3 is TGTGCCAGCAGGGAGGGACAGCCAGGGACCGGGGAGCTGTTTTTT.